This T cell receptor beta chain was retrieved from a study of blood T cell repertoires in COVID-19 (TCRdb year 2020). Background on the whole study: Collaborator samples came from the United States, Italy and Spain and covered acute and convalescent phases of COVID-19. The material from the prospective study consisted of cDNA or gDNA derived from T cells, B-cell-depleted T cells, or PBMCs. The dataset comprised deeply sampled blood TCRbeta repertoires from subjects exposed to, actively infected with, or recovered from COVID-19. The repertoires were made available in a free public database intended to serve as a resource for research on the immune response to SARS-CoV-2. Samples came from the ongoing ImmuneRACE study (first 160 participants) plus 1,254 subjects from 6 global collaborators. Sample metadata almost always included a de-identified subject ID, COVID-19 status, age in years and sex. Where HLA class I and class II types were available, the types were taken from metadata supplied by the sample provider, not from assay-based typing. Broader findings and caveats from the paper: The quantity of clinical and demographic metadata differed by source and by participant and was supplied without curation.

Collaborating institutions collected whole blood in K2EDTA tubes following their own protocols. For TCRbeta analysis, collaborators shipped samples as frozen whole blood, isolated PBMCs, or DNA extracted from either of those sample types. Regarding this clone: Its antigen is unknown. No quality values exist for individual bases; no much larger clone is one base distant.

TCRbeta CDR3 regions were amplified from genomic DNA by means of the immunoSEQ Assay, a bias-controlled multiplex PCR. Regarding the original processing steps: Nucleated cell counts per sample were estimated from amplification of reference gene primers within the assay. To quantify the absolute abundance of each unique TCRbeta CDR3 rearrangement, sequence reads were collapsed and filtered. Productive Simpson clonality was computed per sample as the square root of Simpson's diversity index over productive rearrangements. TCRdb provides this immuneACCESS table in a form limited to in-frame rearrangements. Some clones are lacking; in checked studies, under half of them reflect an unresolved V gene, and why the rest are absent is not known. Clone size and V and J calls were adopted from that table, with D and trimming inferred from the DNA. In all, the sample holds over 65,000 clones, and approximately 86% of those were seen once. The top ten hold 15% to 20% of the sample.

From the cysteine through the phenylalanine, the CDR3 covers 16 amino acids. Just the 48-base CDR3 DNA is kept, in frame starting at base 1. The V end gives up 0 bases and the J end 7 bases, leaving 11 bases in the junction not matched to a gene. From the germline V gene, CDR1 is SGHDT and CDR2 is YYEEEE. The sequence is built from TRBV5-6 and TRBJ1-1; 8 central nucleotides agree with TRBD1. The specimen was peripheral blood. This clonotype originated in a man aged 80 or over with active or convalescent COVID-19. The nucleotide sequence reads as follows: TGTGCCAGCAGCTTGGCCCTCGGACAGGGTACGGTTGAAGCTTTCTTT. Its protein reads: CASSLALGQGTVEAFF.